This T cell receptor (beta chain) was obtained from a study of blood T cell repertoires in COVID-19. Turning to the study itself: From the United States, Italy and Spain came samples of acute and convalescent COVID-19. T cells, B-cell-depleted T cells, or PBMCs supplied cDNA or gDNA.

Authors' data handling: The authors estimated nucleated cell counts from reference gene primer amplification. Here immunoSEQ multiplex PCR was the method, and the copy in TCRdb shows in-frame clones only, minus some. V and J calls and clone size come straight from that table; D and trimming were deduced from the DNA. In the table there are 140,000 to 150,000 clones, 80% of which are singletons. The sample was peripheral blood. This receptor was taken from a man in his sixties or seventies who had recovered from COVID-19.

The CDR3 spells CASSPGLAVTYEQYF. The CDR3 nucleotides are TGTGCCAGCAGCCCAGGACTAGCCGTGACCTACGAGCAGTACTTC. The chain links TRBV6-5 to TRBJ2-7, with 8 bases lining up with TRBD2. With 6 bases clipped from V and 2 bases from J, the junction kept 9 bases outside the gene matches. CDR1 is MNHEY, CDR2 SVGAGI, per germline. The CDR3 has 15 residues.